A selection of T cell receptor beta chains follows, all from one sample in a study of technical replicates of blood from a handful of donors. Only in-frame clones appear in the TCRdb table, and some are missing; sequencing was by immunoSEQ multiplex PCR. The sample includes about 16,000 clones, about 89% of them seen just once. Sequencing was done on a sample of PBMCs. The receptors come from a human donor in good health. Both conserved end residues are part of each CDR3. Fields, in order: CDR3 protein, CDR3 DNA, D gene, CDR3 length, V gene, J gene. D genes are given only for firm matches.

CDR3 protein: CASRSLIWGLEQYF; CDR3 DNA: TGTGCCAGCCGTTCCCTCATTTGGGGGCTTGAGCAGTACTTC; D gene: NA; CDR3 length: 14; V gene: TRBV27; J gene: TRBJ2-7
CDR3 protein: CASSRGTEKLFF; CDR3 DNA: TGTGCCAGCAGCCGAGGGACAGAAAAACTGTTTTTT; D gene: NA; CDR3 length: 12; V gene: TRBV7-9; J gene: TRBJ1-4
CDR3 protein: CAISEVLAGYEQYF; CDR3 DNA: TGTGCCATCAGTGAGGTACTAGCGGGCTACGAGCAGTACTTC; D gene: TRBD2; CDR3 length: 14; V gene: TRBV10-3; J gene: TRBJ2-7
CDR3 protein: CASSQPRTGKDEQFF; CDR3 DNA: TGTGCCAGCAGTCAGCCCCGGACAGGGAAAGATGAGCAGTTCTTC; D gene: TRBD1; CDR3 length: 15; V gene: TRBV27; J gene: TRBJ2-1
CDR3 protein: CASSPWTGHTNQPQHF; CDR3 DNA: TGTGCCAGCAGCCCCTGGACAGGGCACACCAATCAGCCCCAGCATTTT; D gene: TRBD1; CDR3 length: 16; V gene: TRBV11-2; J gene: TRBJ1-5
CDR3 protein: CASSFFTGELFF; CDR3 DNA: TGCGCCAGCAGCTTCTTCACCGGGGAGCTGTTTTTT; D gene: NA; CDR3 length: 12; V gene: TRBV5-1; J gene: TRBJ2-2
CDR3 protein: CASSLEARASYEQYF; CDR3 DNA: TGTGCCAGCAGCTTAGAAGCCAGGGCCTCCTACGAGCAGTACTTC; D gene: NA; CDR3 length: 15; V gene: TRBV11-2; J gene: TRBJ2-7
CDR3 protein: CASRKRESTYNEQFF; CDR3 DNA: TGTGCCAGCAGGAAGCGGGAGAGTACGTACAATGAGCAGTTCTTC; D gene: TRBD2; CDR3 length: 15; V gene: TRBV27; J gene: TRBJ2-1
CDR3 protein: CSVERLAGVGTGELFF; CDR3 DNA: TGCAGCGTTGAAAGGCTAGCGGGAGTTGGCACCGGGGAGCTGTTTTTT; D gene: TRBD2; CDR3 length: 16; V gene: TRBV29-1; J gene: TRBJ2-2
CDR3 protein: CTHQIVGRETTGELFF; CDR3 DNA: TGTACCCATCAGATAGTGGGGCGAGAGACCACCGGGGAGCTGTTTTTT; D gene: NA; CDR3 length: 16; V gene: TRBV19; J gene: TRBJ2-2
CDR3 protein: CASSSSDFSNQPQHF; CDR3 DNA: TGTGCCAGCAGCTCTTCGGACTTTAGCAATCAGCCCCAGCATTTT; D gene: NA; CDR3 length: 15; V gene: TRBV7-6; J gene: TRBJ1-5
CDR3 protein: CASISAGNTIYF; CDR3 DNA: TGTGCCAGCATTTCCGCTGGAAACACCATATATTTT; D gene: NA; CDR3 length: 12; V gene: TRBV27; J gene: TRBJ1-3